The 17 T cell receptor beta chains listed next were all sequenced from one sample in a study of T cells in Graves' hyperthyroidism and ophthalmopathy. Regions amplified from RNA transcripts were the TCR beta CDR3 regions. HTBI primers were the set used in a first-round RT-PCR of the TCR CDR3. TCRdb reanalysed the multiplex PCR reads using MiXCR and keeps one entry per CDR3 protein. Seen here are hundreds of thousands of distinct CDR3 sequences, 14% observed once, and the top ten hold about a tenth. Sequencing was done on a sample of blood. Receptors were obtained from a woman aged 18-29 years with Graves' hyperthyroidism.

The chain combines TRBV7-9 with TRBJ2-1; the D call may be TRBD1 or TRBD2 (6 bases each). V was cut by 5 bases and J by 4 bases, with 18 bases left in between. The CDR3 is 16 residues long. Germline lookup yields CDR1 SEHNR and CDR2 FQNEAQ (reference sequence). The CDR3 DNA reads as TGTGCCAGCAGCCTCCGAGGGGGTCGGGGGTACAATGAGCAGTTCTTC. Translation gives CASSLRGGRGYNEQFF.

This clonotype was recorded a few times. The CDR3 region has the DNA TGTGCCAGCAGCACTACTACTCAAGAGACCCAGTACTTC. As protein: CASSTTTQETQYF. The chain employs TRBV11-2 and TRBJ2-5; D is ambiguous. CDR3 length: 13 amino acids. Germline V CDR1 and CDR2: SGHAT, FQNNGV. Trimming took off 5 bases at V and 2 bases at J, with 9 bases between the two ends.

The rearrangement joins TRBV6-5 to TRBJ2-7; 10 bases map to TRBD2. CDR3 length equals 16 residues. The germline V gene has CDR1 MNHEY and CDR2 SVGAGI. J lost 7 bases, V lost 3 bases, and 12 bases had no gene match. Here the CDR3 reads CASSYGASGSRGEQYF. The CDR3 bases are TGTGCCAGCAGTTATGGTGCTAGCGGGAGCCGGGGGGAGCAGTACTTC.

This clonotype has only a few counts. The gene calls are TRBV18 and TRBJ2-4; D remains unclear. Trimming stripped 1 base from V and 3 bases from J, with 7 bases between. CDR1 and CDR2 (germline): KGHSH, LQKENI. The CDR3 consists of 14 residues. CDR3 region: CASSPREGKNIQYF. CDR3 nucleotides: TGTGCCAGCTCACCACGGGAAGGCAAAAACATTCAGTACTTC.

This clonotype was counted many times. CDR3 in amino acids: CASSPRGYRETQYF. CDR3 in DNA: TGTGCCAGCAGCCCAAGGGGGTACCGGGAGACCCAGTACTTC. The chain has TRBV7-2 and TRBJ2-5; D is perhaps TRBD1 (6 bases). Germline V CDR1 and CDR2: SGHTA, FQGNSA. The CDR3 is 14 residues long. Trimming removed 5 bases at V and 5 bases at J, with 15 bases between.

This rearrangement joins TRBV7-3 to TRBJ2-1, with 11 bases matching TRBD2. The CDR3 totals 16 residues. Per the germline V gene, CDR1 is SGHTA and CDR2 is FQGTGA. J gave up 5 bases and V 2 bases, and 5 bases lay outside the gene matches. The CDR3 DNA reads TGTGCCAGCAGCTTAGCGGGACTAGCGGTGGACAATGAGCAGTTCTTC. This codes for CASSLAGLAVDNEQFF. The whole variable domain, remainder taken from reference TRBV7-3 and TRBJ2-1, is GAGVSQTPSNKVTEKGKYVELRCDPISGHTALYWYRQSLGQGPEFLIYFQGTGAADDSGLPNDRFFAVRPEGSVSTLKIQRTERGDSAVYLCASSLAGLAVDNEQFFGPGTRLTVL.

The chain carries TRBV24-1 and TRBJ2-3; 8 bases fit TRBD2. V trimming: 3 bases; J trimming: 6 bases; junction bases outside the gene matches: 7. The V gene's germline CDR1 is KGHDR and CDR2 SFDVKD. The CDR3 runs 15 residues. Here the CDR3 DNA reads TGTGCCACCAGTGATCCGACTAGCGCAGGTGATACGCAGTATTTT. Its translation is CATSDPTSAGDTQYF.

This clonotype was counted between two and nine times. The rearrangement uses TRBV20-1 and TRBJ2-3, with TRBD1 matching over 8 bases. The junction had 3 bases not matched to a gene; V was cut back by 5 bases and J by 5 bases. This CDR3 has 12 amino acids. Germline-derived CDR1 and CDR2 are DFQATT and SNEGSKA (reference sequence). CDR3 nucleotides: TGCAGTGCTGGACAGGGCGGAGATACGCAGTATTTT. It encodes CSAGQGGDTQYF.

The V gene is TRBV2, the J gene TRBJ1-6; 9 nucleotides match TRBD1. Trimming removed 5 bases from V and 9 bases from J; junction bases left unmatched: 8. Germline assignment: CDR1 SNHLY and CDR2 FYNNEI. There are 15 residues in the CDR3. DNA of the CDR3: TGTGCCAGCAGTCCGGGACAGGGCAGTCGTTCACCCCTCCACTTT. This translates into CASSPGQGSRSPLHF.

The gene calls are TRBV2 and TRBJ2-7; 11 nucleotides match TRBD1. Germline CDR1 SNHLY, CDR2 FYNNEI. V dropped 6 bases and J dropped 6; count of bases not matched to a gene: 10. This CDR3 comprises 15 residues. CDR3 in amino acids: CASRGGQGALGEQYF. The CDR3 nucleotides read TGTGCCAGCAGAGGCGGACAGGGGGCCCTCGGCGAGCAGTACTTC.

The rearrangement links TRBV4-3 to TRBJ2-7; D call uncertain. V was pared by 0 bases and J by 3 bases, with 6 bases between. The CDR3 is 13 amino acids. Per germline, CDR1 LGHNA and CDR2 YSLEER. CDR3 region: CASSQEHSYEQYF. CDR3 nucleotide sequence: TGCGCCAGCAGCCAAGAGCATAGCTACGAGCAGTACTTC.

At least ten counts were recorded for this clonotype. CDR3 coding DNA: TGCGCCAGCAGCTTGGCCATGGACTATGGCTACACCTTC. This sequence encodes CASSLAMDYGYTF. The rearrangement uses TRBV5-1 and TRBJ1-2; no clear D. The V end lost 0 bases, the J end lost 3 bases, and 6 bases lay between the germline ends. The CDR3 runs to 13 residues. Germline lookup yields CDR1 SGHRS and CDR2 YFSETQ.

The chain combines TRBV7-2 with TRBJ2-7; no definite D call. The V end was cut by 4 bases, the J end by 3 bases, with 10 bases between. This CDR3 comprises 13 residues. Germline loops: CDR1 SGHTA, CDR2 FQGNSA. The CDR3 DNA sequence: TGTGCCAGCAGCTCCCCTATCCTCTACGAGCAGTACTTC. Protein: CASSSPILYEQYF.

This clonotype has a count of ten or more. The genes are TRBV11-2 and TRBJ2-5; D possibly corresponds to TRBD1 (5 bases). The CDR3 is 13 amino acids. V was shortened by 0 bases and J by 3 bases, with 5 bases between the two germline ends. Germline assignment: CDR1 SGHAT and CDR2 FQNNGV. Written as DNA, the CDR3 is TGTGCCAGCAGCTTAGAAGGGGAAGAGACCCAGTACTTC. Protein product: CASSLEGEETQYF.

The V gene is TRBV7-9, the J gene TRBJ2-1, with TRBD2 matching over 8 bases. The ends lost 1 base at V and 0 bases at J; junction bases unmatched: 8. Germline V lookup: CDR1 SEHNR, CDR2 FQNEAQ (reference sequence). The CDR3 runs to 18 residues. The CDR3 sequence is CASSLEASGYSSYNEQFF. DNA of the CDR3: TGTGCCAGCAGCTTAGAGGCTAGCGGGTACTCCTCCTACAATGAGCAGTTCTTC.

This clonotype came up many times. The gene calls are TRBV18 and TRBJ1-2, with 8 bases matching TRBD1. Trimming at V came to 3 bases and at J to 4 bases, leaving 7 bases not matched to a gene. The CDR3 loop spans 15 amino acids. Germline-derived CDR1 and CDR2 are KGHSH and LQKENI. The CDR3 loop is CASSPQTGAAYGYTF. The DNA for the CDR3 is TGTGCCAGCTCACCCCAGACAGGGGCGGCCTATGGCTACACCTTC.

This clonotype has just a few counts. The rearrangement uses TRBV20-1 and TRBJ2-5; 7 nucleotides match TRBD2. The CDR3 runs to 14 residues. V trimming: 6 bases; J trimming: 6 bases; junction bases outside the gene matches: 13. Germline lookup yields CDR1 DFQATT and CDR2 SNEGSKA (reference sequence). CDR3 residues: CSASILARKKTQYF. CDR3 bases: TGCAGTGCCTCAATACTAGCGAGAAAAAAGACCCAGTACTTC.